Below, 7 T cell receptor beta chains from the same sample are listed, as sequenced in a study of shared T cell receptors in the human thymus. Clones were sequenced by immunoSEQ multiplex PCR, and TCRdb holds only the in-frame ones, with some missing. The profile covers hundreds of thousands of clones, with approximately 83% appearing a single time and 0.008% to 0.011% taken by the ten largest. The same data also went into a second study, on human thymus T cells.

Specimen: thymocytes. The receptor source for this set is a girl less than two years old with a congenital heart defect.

Written as DNA, the CDR3 is TGTGCCAGCAGCCTAGGACAGGGGTGGGGACGATCCACGGGCAATCAGCCCCAGCATTTT. Amino acids: CASSLGQGWGRSTGNQPQHF. The J gene is TRBJ1-5, the V gene TRBV7-8, with 9 nucleotides matching TRBD1. This CDR3 is 20 amino acids long. Per the germline V gene, CDR1 is SGHVS and CDR2 is FQNEAQ. V lost 5 bases to trimming and J lost 2 bases; unmatched junction nucleotides: 19.

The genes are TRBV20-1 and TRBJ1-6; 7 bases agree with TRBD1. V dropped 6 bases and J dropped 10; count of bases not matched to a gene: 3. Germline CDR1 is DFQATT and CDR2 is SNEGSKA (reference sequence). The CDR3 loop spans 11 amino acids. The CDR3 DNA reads TGCAGTGCCTACAGGGGATCACCCCTCCACTTT. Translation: CSAYRGSPLHF.

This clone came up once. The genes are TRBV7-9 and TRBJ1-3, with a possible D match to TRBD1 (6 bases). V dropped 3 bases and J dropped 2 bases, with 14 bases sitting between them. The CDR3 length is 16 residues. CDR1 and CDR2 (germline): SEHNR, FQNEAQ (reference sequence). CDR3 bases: TGTGCCAGCAGCTTGGACGCAGGGGCCGCTGGAAACACCATATATTTT. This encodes CASSLDAGAAGNTIYF.

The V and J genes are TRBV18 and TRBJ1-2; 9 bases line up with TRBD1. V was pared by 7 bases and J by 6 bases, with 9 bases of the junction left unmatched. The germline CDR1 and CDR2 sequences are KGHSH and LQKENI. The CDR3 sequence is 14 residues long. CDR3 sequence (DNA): TGTGCCAGCTTAGACTCAACAGGGGGCAATGGCTACACCTTC. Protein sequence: CASLDSTGGNGYTF.

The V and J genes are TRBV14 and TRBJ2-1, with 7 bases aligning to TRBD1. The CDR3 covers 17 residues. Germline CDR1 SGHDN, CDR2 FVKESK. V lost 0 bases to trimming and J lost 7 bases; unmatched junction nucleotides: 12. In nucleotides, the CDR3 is TGTGCCAGCAGCCAAGATCCGGTTGTTGGCAGGGGGAATGAGCAGTTCTTC. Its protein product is CASSQDPVVGRGNEQFF.

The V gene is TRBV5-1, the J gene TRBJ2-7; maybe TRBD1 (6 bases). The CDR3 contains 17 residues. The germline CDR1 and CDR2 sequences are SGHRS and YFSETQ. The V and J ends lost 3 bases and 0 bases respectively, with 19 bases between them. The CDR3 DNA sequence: TGCGCCAGCAGCTGGAACCACCGGGACACCGGCTCCTACGAGCAGTACTTC. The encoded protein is CASSWNHRDTGSYEQYF. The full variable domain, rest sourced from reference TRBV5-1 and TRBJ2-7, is KAGVTQTPRYLIKTRGQQVTLSCSPISGHRSVSWYQQTPGQGLQFLFEYFSETQRNKGNFPGRFSGRQFSNSRSEMNVSTLELGDSALYLCASSWNHRDTGSYEQYFGPGTRLTVT.

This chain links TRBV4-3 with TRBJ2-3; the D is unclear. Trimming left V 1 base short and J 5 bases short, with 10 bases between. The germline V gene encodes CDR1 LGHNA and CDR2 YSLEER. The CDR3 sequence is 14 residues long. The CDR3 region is CASSQGPTGDTQYF. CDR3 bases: TGCGCCAGCAGCCAAGGTCCAACGGGAGATACGCAGTATTTT.